This is a list of T cell receptor beta chains from one sample in a study of shared clonotypes between healthy human individuals. This table comes from immunoSEQ multiplex PCR, and its TCRdb copy is limited to in-frame clones, with some not included. This table holds roughly 1,600,000 clones, about 98.5% found once. The specimen was naive CD4+ T cells sorted from blood. The receptors were sampled from a man aged 30-40 years in good health. Each CDR3 is given with its conserved first and last residue. A D gene is named only where the DNA matches it firmly. Where a row states a size, it is once, few, many or the class of an expanded clone; other rows omit it.

abundance: NA; v_gene: TRBV10-2; j_gene: TRBJ2-7; d_gene: TRBD2; CDR3nt: TGCGCCAGCAGTGAGACCCTCTCTGGGACTAGCACCCTCGAGCAGTACTTC; CDR3aa: CASSETLSGTSTLEQYF
abundance: NA; v_gene: TRBV28; j_gene: TRBJ2-5; d_gene: NA; CDR3nt: TGTGCCAGCAGTCCACGGCTGACCGGGACACCCTACCAAGAGACCCAGTACTTC; CDR3aa: CASSPRLTGTPYQETQYF
abundance: NA; v_gene: TRBV4-3; j_gene: TRBJ1-3; d_gene: NA; CDR3nt: TGCGCCAGCAGCGCAGACAGGTGGAACACCATATATTTT; CDR3aa: CASSADRWNTIYF
abundance: NA; v_gene: TRBV9; j_gene: TRBJ2-1; d_gene: TRBD2; CDR3nt: TGTGCCAGCAGCTTAGCGGGAGAGAATGAGCAGTTCTTC; CDR3aa: CASSLAGENEQFF
abundance: NA; v_gene: TRBV6-5; j_gene: TRBJ2-7; d_gene: TRBD2; CDR3nt: TGTGCCAGCAGTTACTCCGGGACTAGGCTTCGCGAGCAGTACTTC; CDR3aa: CASSYSGTRLREQYF
abundance: NA; v_gene: TRBV4-1; j_gene: TRBJ1-2; d_gene: NA; CDR3nt: TGCGCCAGCAGCCAAGTCGTCAGATCGCCTGGCTACACCTTC; CDR3aa: CASSQVVRSPGYTF
abundance: NA; v_gene: TRBV7-9; j_gene: TRBJ2-7; d_gene: NA; CDR3nt: TGTGCCTGCCAGGGTTCAGGAACCGAGCAGTACTTC; CDR3aa: CACQGSGTEQYF
abundance: NA; v_gene: TRBV7-9; j_gene: TRBJ2-7; d_gene: TRBD1; CDR3nt: TGTGCCAGCAGCCTATACCGGGACAGGGCCTTCTACGAGCAGTACTTC; CDR3aa: CASSLYRDRAFYEQYF
abundance: NA; v_gene: TRBV28; j_gene: TRBJ1-2; d_gene: TRBD1; CDR3nt: TGTGCCAGCAGTGGGACAGTACATGACTATGGCTACACCTTC; CDR3aa: CASSGTVHDYGYTF
abundance: NA; v_gene: TRBV6-6; j_gene: TRBJ1-5; d_gene: NA; CDR3nt: TGTGCCAGCAGTTACACAGTCATTAGCAATCAGCCCCAGCATTTT; CDR3aa: CASSYTVISNQPQHF
abundance: NA; v_gene: TRBV18; j_gene: TRBJ1-1; d_gene: TRBD1; CDR3nt: TGTGCCAGCTCTCCGGGACAGAACGTCTGGACTGAAGCTTTCTTT; CDR3aa: CASSPGQNVWTEAFF
abundance: NA; v_gene: TRBV5-1; j_gene: TRBJ2-7; d_gene: NA; CDR3nt: TGCGCCAGCAGCTTGGGGACCCCGGGGACCTACGAGCAGTACTTC; CDR3aa: CASSLGTPGTYEQYF
abundance: NA; v_gene: TRBV5-1; j_gene: TRBJ1-4; d_gene: NA; CDR3nt: TGCGCCAGCAGCTTGGCGCCGGTTGGGGAAAAACTGTTTTTT; CDR3aa: CASSLAPVGEKLFF
abundance: once; v_gene: TRBV11-3; j_gene: TRBJ2-1; d_gene: TRBD2; CDR3nt: TGTGCCAGCAGCTTAGAGTTAGCGGGAGGAGGCAATGAGCAGTTCTTC; CDR3aa: CASSLELAGGGNEQFF
abundance: NA; v_gene: TRBV19; j_gene: TRBJ2-1; d_gene: NA; CDR3nt: TGTGCCAGTAGTATCGGCGGAACCTACAATGAGCAGTTCTTC; CDR3aa: CASSIGGTYNEQFF
abundance: NA; v_gene: TRBV6-5; j_gene: TRBJ2-7; d_gene: NA; CDR3nt: TGTGCCAGCAGTTTTACCCCGAGCCGACCAGAGCAGTACTTC; CDR3aa: CASSFTPSRPEQYF
abundance: once; v_gene: TRBV7-6; j_gene: TRBJ2-2; d_gene: NA; CDR3nt: TGTGCCAGCAGCCCTCTCTGGGGAGACACCGGGGAGCTGTTTTTT; CDR3aa: CASSPLWGDTGELFF
abundance: NA; v_gene: TRBV5-1; j_gene: TRBJ1-3; d_gene: NA; CDR3nt: TGCGCCAGCAGCTCATTCTCTGGAAACACCATATATTTT; CDR3aa: CASSSFSGNTIYF
abundance: NA; v_gene: TRBV19; j_gene: TRBJ1-5; d_gene: NA; CDR3nt: TGTGCCAGTACGGGGAATACGGAGATCGATCAGCCCCAGCATTTT; CDR3aa: CASTGNTEIDQPQHF
abundance: NA; v_gene: TRBV7-2; j_gene: TRBJ2-1; d_gene: TRBD2; CDR3nt: TGTGCCAGCAGCCATAGGACTAGCGGGAGTAATAATGAGCAGTTCTTC; CDR3aa: CASSHRTSGSNNEQFF
abundance: once; v_gene: TRBV6-5; j_gene: TRBJ2-7; d_gene: NA; CDR3nt: TGTGCCAGCAGAGTTTACCGAGACAGGACCTACGAGCAGTACTTC; CDR3aa: CASRVYRDRTYEQYF
abundance: NA; v_gene: TRBV5-1; j_gene: TRBJ2-1; d_gene: NA; CDR3nt: TGCGCCAGCAGCTTACCCAATAATGGCGAGCAGTTCTTC; CDR3aa: CASSLPNNGEQFF
abundance: NA; v_gene: TRBV7-9; j_gene: TRBJ1-1; d_gene: NA; CDR3nt: TGTGCCACCCGGGCCGGGAGGGACACTGAAGCTTTCTTT; CDR3aa: CATRAGRDTEAFF
abundance: NA; v_gene: TRBV20-1; j_gene: TRBJ2-1; d_gene: NA; CDR3nt: TGCAGTGCTAGGCTAATCGATGAGCAGTTCTTC; CDR3aa: CSARLIDEQFF
abundance: NA; v_gene: TRBV28; j_gene: TRBJ2-7; d_gene: NA; CDR3nt: TGTGCCAGCAGTCCCCCCGAGATCTACGAGCAGTACTTC; CDR3aa: CASSPPEIYEQYF
abundance: NA; v_gene: TRBV28; j_gene: TRBJ1-2; d_gene: NA; CDR3nt: TGTGCCAGCAGACGTAAACAGGGTAACTATGGCTACACCTTC; CDR3aa: CASRRKQGNYGYTF
abundance: NA; v_gene: TRBV28; j_gene: TRBJ1-4; d_gene: NA; CDR3nt: TGTGCCAGCAGTTTACCCCAGGGACTTAATGAAAAACTGTTTTTT; CDR3aa: CASSLPQGLNEKLFF
abundance: NA; v_gene: TRBV6-5; j_gene: TRBJ2-7; d_gene: NA; CDR3nt: TGTGCCAGCAGTTACCCCCTGGGGGGCTACGAGCAGTACTTC; CDR3aa: CASSYPLGGYEQYF
abundance: NA; v_gene: TRBV28; j_gene: TRBJ2-7; d_gene: NA; CDR3nt: TGTGCCAGCACATCCGGGACCCTCCTCTACGAGCAGTACTTC; CDR3aa: CASTSGTLLYEQYF
abundance: once; v_gene: TRBV5-8; j_gene: TRBJ2-3; d_gene: NA; CDR3nt: TGTGCCAGCAGCTTGGGGGGAACAGATACGCAGTATTTT; CDR3aa: CASSLGGTDTQYF
abundance: once; v_gene: TRBV5-5; j_gene: TRBJ2-1; d_gene: TRBD1; CDR3nt: TGTGCCAGCAGCTTGGGACAGGGGCCTCACAATGAGCAGTTCTTC; CDR3aa: CASSLGQGPHNEQFF
abundance: NA; v_gene: TRBV5-4; j_gene: TRBJ2-2; d_gene: NA; CDR3nt: TGTGCCAGCAGCACGGACCCGGCAGGCGGGGAGCTGTTTTTT; CDR3aa: CASSTDPAGGELFF
abundance: NA; v_gene: TRBV18; j_gene: TRBJ2-5; d_gene: TRBD1; CDR3nt: TGTGCCAGCTCACCTCCCGACAGGGGAGGAACAGAGACCCAGTACTTC; CDR3aa: CASSPPDRGGTETQYF
abundance: NA; v_gene: TRBV7-2; j_gene: TRBJ2-2; d_gene: NA; CDR3nt: TGTGCCAGCAGCTCGGGACCCGCGGACACCGGGGAGCTGTTTTTT; CDR3aa: CASSSGPADTGELFF
abundance: once; v_gene: TRBV20-1; j_gene: TRBJ2-7; d_gene: NA; CDR3nt: TGCAGTGCTAGAGATGGAGTGCAGTACTTC; CDR3aa: CSARDGVQYF
abundance: NA; v_gene: TRBV7-8; j_gene: TRBJ2-5; d_gene: TRBD1; CDR3nt: TGTGCCAGCAGCCACCGGGACAGGGGTGTTGAGACCCAGTACTTC; CDR3aa: CASSHRDRGVETQYF
abundance: NA; v_gene: TRBV12-5; j_gene: TRBJ2-1; d_gene: TRBD2; CDR3nt: TGTGCTAGTGGTTTGGTACGCCAACCTGGCGCGGGAGCTAATGACAATGAGCAGTTCTTC; CDR3aa: CASGLVRQPGAGANDNEQFF
abundance: NA; v_gene: TRBV5-1; j_gene: TRBJ2-2; d_gene: TRBD1; CDR3nt: TGCGCCAGCAGCTTCGGGACAGGGCCGAACACCGGGGAGCTGTTTTTT; CDR3aa: CASSFGTGPNTGELFF
abundance: NA; v_gene: TRBV29-1; j_gene: TRBJ2-1; d_gene: TRBD1; CDR3nt: TGCAGCGTTGGTTCTGCAGGGGGTGAGCAGTTCTTC; CDR3aa: CSVGSAGGEQFF
abundance: NA; v_gene: TRBV11-1; j_gene: TRBJ2-5; d_gene: NA; CDR3nt: TGTGCCAGCACCTGGGACCGACCGGGGGAGACCCAGTACTTC; CDR3aa: CASTWDRPGETQYF
abundance: NA; v_gene: TRBV2; j_gene: TRBJ2-3; d_gene: TRBD2; CDR3nt: TGTGCCAGCAATCGGGCCTTGGAACGGGAGGTGACAGATACGCAGTATTTT; CDR3aa: CASNRALEREVTDTQYF
abundance: NA; v_gene: TRBV6-1; j_gene: TRBJ2-7; d_gene: NA; CDR3nt: TGTGCCAGCAGGAGCCCCATCTACGAGCAGTACTTC; CDR3aa: CASRSPIYEQYF
abundance: NA; v_gene: TRBV28; j_gene: TRBJ2-2; d_gene: NA; CDR3nt: TGTGCCAGCAGTCCACAACGCGACAGTACCGGGGAGCTGTTTTTT; CDR3aa: CASSPQRDSTGELFF
abundance: NA; v_gene: TRBV7-9; j_gene: TRBJ1-5; d_gene: NA; CDR3nt: TGTGCCAGCAGCTTATTTTTGGGATTTGCAAATCAGCCCCAGCATTTT; CDR3aa: CASSLFLGFANQPQHF
abundance: NA; v_gene: TRBV11-3; j_gene: TRBJ2-1; d_gene: TRBD1; CDR3nt: TGTGCCAGCAGCTTATCTCAGGGGGCGCGTGAGCAGTTCTTC; CDR3aa: CASSLSQGAREQFF
abundance: NA; v_gene: TRBV5-1; j_gene: TRBJ2-3; d_gene: TRBD2; CDR3nt: TGCGCCAGCAGCCTAGCGGGAGGATCAGATACGCAGTATTTT; CDR3aa: CASSLAGGSDTQYF
abundance: NA; v_gene: TRBV19; j_gene: TRBJ1-3; d_gene: TRBD1; CDR3nt: TGTGCCAGTAGTACGACAGGGGGCATCTCTGGAAACACCATATATTTT; CDR3aa: CASSTTGGISGNTIYF
abundance: NA; v_gene: TRBV27; j_gene: TRBJ2-7; d_gene: NA; CDR3nt: TGTGCCAGCAGTCGGACGGCCCTTTCCTACGAGCAGTACTTC; CDR3aa: CASSRTALSYEQYF
abundance: NA; v_gene: TRBV11-2; j_gene: TRBJ2-7; d_gene: NA; CDR3nt: TGTGCCAGCAGCTTTAGCCGGACACAGAGCGAGCAGTACTTC; CDR3aa: CASSFSRTQSEQYF
abundance: NA; v_gene: TRBV7-7; j_gene: TRBJ2-5; d_gene: TRBD2; CDR3nt: TGTGCTAGCAGTTACGGACTAGCGGGAGTGGAGACCCAGTACTTC; CDR3aa: CASSYGLAGVETQYF
abundance: NA; v_gene: TRBV6-1; j_gene: TRBJ2-1; d_gene: NA; CDR3nt: TGTGCCAGCACTAGCTACAATGAGCAGTTCTTC; CDR3aa: CASTSYNEQFF
abundance: NA; v_gene: TRBV30; j_gene: TRBJ2-7; d_gene: TRBD1; CDR3nt: TGTGCCTGGAGTGTACGACTGGGACAGGCTTCCGAGCAGTACTTC; CDR3aa: CAWSVRLGQASEQYF
abundance: NA; v_gene: TRBV9; j_gene: TRBJ1-1; d_gene: NA; CDR3nt: TGTGCCAGCAGCGCCGAGAACACTGAAGCTTTCTTT; CDR3aa: CASSAENTEAFF